This is a list of T cell receptor beta chains from one sample in a study of control samples from healthy donors and cancer patients. The method was immunoSEQ multiplex PCR; TCRdb's version includes in-frame clones alone and lacks a portion of them. The table has about 100,000 clones, about 90% seen once. Sequences were obtained from blood. The receptors shown here come from a woman aged 45-60 years in good health. Each CDR3 is given with its conserved first and last residue. D genes are given only for firm matches. The size entry is marked missing in some rows and otherwise reads once, few, many or a size class.

.,TRBV7-2,TRBJ1-5,.,CASSLERRANQPQHF,TGTGCCAGCAGCTTAGAACGGCGCGCCAATCAGCCCCAGCATTTT
.,TRBV7-6,TRBJ2-1,TRBD2,CASKSTLRTSHNEQFF,TGTGCCAGCAAATCAACTTTAAGGACTAGTCATAATGAGCAGTTCTTC
.,TRBV19,TRBJ2-1,.,CASSVRQEQFF,TGTGCCAGTAGTGTCAGACAGGAGCAGTTCTTC
few,TRBV19,TRBJ1-2,.,CASSNRDRHTF,TGTGCCAGTAGTAACAGGGACCGACACACCTTC
.,TRBV6-9,TRBJ2-1,TRBD2,CASSFAGGYNEQFF,TGTGCCAGCAGTTTTGCGGGGGGGTACAATGAGCAGTTCTTC
.,TRBV27,TRBJ2-4,.,CASSPSRDAKNIQYF,TGTGCCAGCAGTCCTTCACGGGATGCCAAAAACATTCAGTACTTC
.,TRBV18,TRBJ2-7,.,CASSPPGTYEQYF,TGTGCCAGCTCACCACCCGGGACCTACGAGCAGTACTTC
once,TRBV6-1,TRBJ1-2,.,CASSDGLYGYTF,TGTGCCAGCAGTGATGGCCTCTATGGCTACACCTTC
.,TRBV6-5,TRBJ1-4,.,CASSGVYNEKLFF,TGTGCCAGCAGCGGGGTTTATAATGAAAAACTGTTTTTT
.,TRBV2,TRBJ2-1,TRBD1,CASRGRSGTGVQEQFF,TGTGCCAGCAGGGGGAGGTCCGGGACAGGGGTTCAGGAGCAGTTCTTC
.,TRBV6-5,TRBJ2-1,TRBD2,CASSRTSGGLNEQFF,TGTGCCAGCAGCCGGACTAGCGGGGGGTTGAATGAGCAGTTCTTC
.,TRBV20-1,TRBJ2-1,.,CSAYGDNEQFF,TGCAGTGCTTACGGTGACAATGAGCAGTTCTTC
.,TRBV12-3/TRBV12-4,TRBJ2-2,.,CASTDSVTGELFF,TGTGCCAGCACCGACAGTGTCACCGGGGAGCTGTTTTTT
.,TRBV5-4,TRBJ1-6,.,CASSPHSSSYNSPLHF,TGTGCCAGCAGCCCACATTCTAGCTCCTATAATTCACCCCTCCACTTT
.,TRBV2,TRBJ2-5,.,CASGHASQETQYF,TGTGCCAGCGGCCACGCGAGTCAAGAGACCCAGTACTTC
.,TRBV9,TRBJ1-3,TRBD1,CASRGTGSGNTIYF,TGTGCCAGCAGGGGGACAGGATCTGGAAACACCATATATTTT
once,TRBV7-9,TRBJ1-1,TRBD1,CASSLRDRGEAFF,TGTGCCAGCAGCCTCCGGGACAGGGGGGAAGCTTTCTTT
few,TRBV5-8,TRBJ1-1,.,CATSVTDNTEAFF,TGTGCCACCTCGGTGACGGATAACACTGAAGCTTTCTTT
.,TRBV7-9,TRBJ2-3,.,CASSFYRRDRADTQYF,TGTGCCAGCAGCTTTTATAGGCGGGATAGGGCAGATACGCAGTATTTT
.,TRBV9,TRBJ1-1,.,CASSVLPGDTEAFF,TGTGCCAGCAGCGTCCTTCCAGGGGACACTGAAGCTTTCTTT
.,TRBV27,TRBJ1-2,.,CASSSRENYGYTF,TGTGCCAGCAGTTCGCGGGAAAACTATGGCTACACCTTC
.,TRBV30,TRBJ1-3,.,CAWTRRGTNTIYF,TGTGCCTGGACTCGAAGGGGAACAAACACCATATATTTT
.,TRBV19,TRBJ1-6,TRBD1,CASMEGQGRSPLHF,TGTGCCAGTATGGAGGGACAGGGTCGTTCACCCCTCCACTTT
.,TRBV28,TRBJ2-6,.,CASSFWDPYRGVSGANVLTF,TGTGCCAGCAGTTTCTGGGACCCATACCGAGGGGTTTCTGGGGCCAACGTCCTGACTTTC
.,TRBV7-3,TRBJ2-3,.,CASSTPAVGPGPNTDTQYF,TGTGCCAGCAGCACCCCGGCCGTCGGACCGGGACCCAACACAGATACGCAGTATTTT
few,TRBV10-3,TRBJ2-7,.,CAISGPTYEQYF,TGTGCCATCAGCGGACCTACCTACGAGCAGTACTTC
.,TRBV11-2,TRBJ1-3,.,CASSLDRNTIYF,TGTGCCAGCAGCTTAGATCGTAACACCATATATTTT